Listed below are T cell receptor beta chains from one sample, sequenced in a study of identical twins. Each CDR3 protein is one row after TCRdb ran MiXCR on the 5' RACE reads. The sample includes around 1.7 million distinct CDR3 sequences, 25% to 35% of them seen just once. The sample was cord blood. Receptor source: a newborn girl in good health. Both conserved end residues are part of each CDR3. The D gene is left open where the match is weak. The size of a clone is reported for some rows only, either as once, few or many, or as a class for expanded clones.

TRBD2	TRBV29-1	TRBJ2-7	once	CSAGLAGGYGYNEQYF	TGCAGCGCTGGACTAGCGGGAGGGTACGGCTACAATGAGCAGTACTTC
-	TRBV27	TRBJ2-3	few	CASSLSPVLIPTTQYF	TGTGCCAGCAGTTTATCCCCCGTGTTAATTCCTACTACGCAGTATTTT
-	TRBV21-1	TRBJ2-6	-	CANYPPGSGANVLTF	TGTGCTAACTATCCTCCGGGCTCTGGGGCCAACGTCCTGACTTTC
-	TRBV2	TRBJ2-3	few	CASSGWGSTDTQYF	TGTGCCAGCAGCGGGTGGGGGAGCACAGATACGCAGTATTTT
-	TRBV3-1	TRBJ2-3	few	CASSQGGKGTQYF	TGTGCCAGCAGCCAAGGGGGTAAGGGTACGCAGTATTTT
-	TRBV2	TRBJ1-2	few	CASSGEDRNYGYTF	TGTGCCAGCAGCGGGGAGGACAGAAACTATGGCTACACCTTC
-	TRBV7-8	TRBJ1-2	-	CASSLTRDGGDGYTF	TGTGCCAGCAGCTTAACCCGGGACGGGGGCGATGGCTACACCTTC
-	TRBV4-1	TRBJ2-3	-	CASSQEAIGGDTQYF	TGCGCCAGCAGCCAAGAGGCCATAGGAGGAGATACGCAGTATTTT
TRBD2	TRBV24-1	TRBJ2-5	few	CATSRLTSGQETQYF	TGTGCCACCAGTCGTCTTACTAGCGGACAAGAGACCCAGTACTTC
-	TRBV5-1	TRBJ1-6	once	CASSLNGGTGRSPLHF	TGCGCCAGCAGCTTGAACGGGGGAACCGGGCGTTCACCCCTCCACTTT
-	TRBV29-1	TRBJ1-1	-	CSVEAGLNIEAFF	TGCAGCGTTGAAGCAGGGCTAAACATTGAAGCTTTCTTT
TRBD2	TRBV27	TRBJ2-1	many	CASRPGTSGYNEQFF	TGTGCCAGCAGGCCCGGGACTAGCGGATACAATGAGCAGTTCTTC
-	TRBV4-1	TRBJ2-5	-	CASSREALAHNEQYF	TGCGCCAGCAGCAGAGAGGCCCTCGCCCACAATGAGCAGTACTTC
-	TRBV20-1	TRBJ2-1	-	CSAPVREQFF	TGCAGTGCCCCCGTCCGTGAGCAGTTCTTC
-	TRBV4-1	TRBJ2-1	-	CASSQDRWGTYNEQFF	TGCGCCAGCAGCCAAGATCGGTGGGGTACCTACAATGAGCAGTTCTTC
TRBD2	TRBV28	TRBJ2-1	many	CASSLVWGLAGGNEQFF	TGTGCCAGCAGTTTAGTATGGGGGCTAGCGGGAGGAAATGAGCAGTTCTTC
TRBD2	TRBV20-1	TRBJ2-7	-	CSAREASGNLEQYF	TGCAGTGCTAGAGAGGCTAGCGGGAATCTCGAGCAGTACTTC
-	TRBV12-5	TRBJ1-1	-	CASGLVEASEAFF	TGTGCTAGTGGTTTGGTCGAGGCCTCTGAAGCTTTCTTT
TRBD2	TRBV5-1	TRBJ2-1	few	CASTPSGGASNEQFF	TGCGCCAGCACTCCTAGCGGGGGGGCATCTAATGAGCAGTTCTTC
-	TRBV9	TRBJ2-3	few	CASSVTSSRTDTQYF	TGTGCCAGCAGCGTGACTTCATCCCGCACAGATACGCAGTATTTT
TRBD2	TRBV6-1	TRBJ2-7	-	CATVPGLAGVTYEQYF	TGTGCCACCGTTCCGGGACTAGCGGGGGTTACCTACGAGCAGTACTTC
TRBD2	TRBV4-2	TRBJ2-2	-	CASSQISGGTNTGGLFF	TGTGCCAGCAGCCAGATCAGCGGGGGGACCAACACCGGGGGGCTGTTTTTT
TRBD2	TRBV2	TRBJ2-3	few	CASSLSGRVGTDTQYF	TGTGCCAGCAGTTTAAGCGGGAGAGTAGGCACAGATACGCAGTATTTT
-	TRBV7-9	TRBJ1-4	-	CASSLALGGATVATNEKLFF	TGTGCCAGCAGCTTAGCCCTTGGAGGGGCGACCGTTGCAACTAATGAAAAACTGTTTTTT